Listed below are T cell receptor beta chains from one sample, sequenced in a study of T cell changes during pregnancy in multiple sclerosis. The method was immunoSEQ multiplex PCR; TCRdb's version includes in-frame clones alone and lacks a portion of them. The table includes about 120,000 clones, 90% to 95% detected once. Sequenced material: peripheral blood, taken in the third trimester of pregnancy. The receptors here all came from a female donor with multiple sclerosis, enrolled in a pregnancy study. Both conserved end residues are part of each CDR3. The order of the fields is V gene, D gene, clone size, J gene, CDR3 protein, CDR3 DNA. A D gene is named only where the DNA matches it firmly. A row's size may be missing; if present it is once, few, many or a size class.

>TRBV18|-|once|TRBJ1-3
CASSESSGNTIYF
TGTGCCAGCTCGGAGAGCTCTGGAAACACCATATATTTT
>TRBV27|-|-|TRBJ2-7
CASSLGGAPYEQYF
TGTGCCAGCAGTTTAGGGGGGGCCCCCTACGAGCAGTACTTC
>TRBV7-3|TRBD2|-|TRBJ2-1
CASSSGLAGLNEQFF
TGTGCCAGCAGCTCGGGACTAGCGGGACTCAATGAGCAGTTCTTC
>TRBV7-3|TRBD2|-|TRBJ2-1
CASSPGLAFYNEQFF
TGTGCCAGCAGCCCGGGACTAGCCTTCTACAATGAGCAGTTCTTC
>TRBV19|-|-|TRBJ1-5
CASSGGGNQPQHF
TGTGCAAGCTCGGGTGGAGGCAATCAGCCCCAGCATTTT
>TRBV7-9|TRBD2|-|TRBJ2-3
CASSSLAGGPDTQYF
TGTGCCAGCAGCTCCCTAGCGGGAGGGCCTGATACGCAGTATTTT
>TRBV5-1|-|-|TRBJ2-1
CASISTSGEQFF
TGCGCCAGCATTTCGACTAGTGGTGAGCAGTTCTTC
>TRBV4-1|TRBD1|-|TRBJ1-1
CASSQDYRQGVTEAFF
TGCGCCAGCAGCCAAGATTATCGTCAGGGGGTGACTGAAGCTTTCTTT
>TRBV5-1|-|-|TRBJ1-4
CASSLVTGATNEKLFF
TGCGCCAGCAGCTTGGTAACGGGGGCAACTAATGAAAAACTGTTTTTT
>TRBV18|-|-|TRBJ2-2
CASSPRESGGELFF
TGTGCCAGCTCCCCAAGGGAGTCCGGCGGGGAGCTGTTTTTT
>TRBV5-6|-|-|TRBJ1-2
CASSPQGKYGYTF
TGTGCCAGCAGCCCTCAGGGGAAGTATGGCTACACCTTC
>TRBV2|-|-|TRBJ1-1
CASSVRTVQVNTEAFF
TGTGCCAGCAGTGTCCGGACAGTACAGGTGAACACTGAAGCTTTCTTT
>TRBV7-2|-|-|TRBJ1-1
CASSLGPLAFF
TGTGCCAGCAGCTTAGGTCCCCTTGCTTTCTTT
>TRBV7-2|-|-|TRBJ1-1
CASSSTGTEAFF
TGTGCCAGCAGCTCGACAGGCACTGAAGCTTTCTTT
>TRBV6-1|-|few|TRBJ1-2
CASSELDGGNYGYTF
TGTGCCAGCAGTGAGCTTGACGGGGGGAACTATGGCTACACCTTC
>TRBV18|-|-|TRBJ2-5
CASSPGLSDAGETQYF
TGTGCCAGCTCACCAGGGTTAAGTGATGCGGGAGAGACCCAGTACTTC
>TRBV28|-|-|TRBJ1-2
CASSFLGFSLYGYTF
TGTGCCAGCAGTTTTCTCGGTTTCTCACTTTATGGCTACACCTTC
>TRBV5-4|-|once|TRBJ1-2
CASSSQGPGPYGYTF
TGTGCCAGCAGCTCCCAGGGGCCCGGCCCCTATGGCTACACCTTC
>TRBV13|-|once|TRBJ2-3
CASSLEDSRFPDTQYF
TGTGCCAGCAGCTTAGAGGACAGTCGTTTCCCAGATACGCAGTATTTT
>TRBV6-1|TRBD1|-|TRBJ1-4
CASRDRGDLNEKLFF
TGTGCCAGCAGGGACAGGGGGGACCTTAATGAAAAACTGTTTTTT
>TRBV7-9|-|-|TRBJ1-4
CATGRVGEKLFF
TGTGCCACTGGCAGGGTGGGTGAAAAACTGTTTTTT
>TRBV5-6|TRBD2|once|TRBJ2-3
CASSLIGLAGGPDTQYF
TGTGCCAGCAGCTTGATAGGTCTAGCGGGGGGCCCAGATACGCAGTATTTT
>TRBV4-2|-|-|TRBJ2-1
CASSQDGRLVRNEQFF
TGTGCCAGCAGCCAAGATGGACGACTAGTACGCAATGAGCAGTTCTTC
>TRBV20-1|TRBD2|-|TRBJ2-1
CSVERGNEQFF
TGCAGTGTCGAGCGGGGTAATGAGCAGTTCTTC
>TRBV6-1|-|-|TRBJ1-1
CASRYGSTEAFF
TGTGCCAGCAGATACGGTTCCACTGAAGCTTTCTTT
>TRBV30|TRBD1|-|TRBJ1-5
CAWSIPQGDNQPQHF
TGTGCCTGGAGCATCCCTCAGGGGGACAATCAGCCCCAGCATTTT
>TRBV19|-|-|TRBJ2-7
CASSMVGSSYEQYF
TGTGCCAGTAGTATGGTAGGGAGCTCCTACGAGCAGTACTTC
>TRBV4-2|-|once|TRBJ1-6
CASSQDRGSPLHF
TGTGCCAGCAGCCAAGATCGAGGTTCACCCCTCCACTTT
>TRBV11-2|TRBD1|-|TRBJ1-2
CASSYKGASYGYTF
TGTGCCAGCAGTTATAAGGGGGCGTCATATGGCTACACCTTC
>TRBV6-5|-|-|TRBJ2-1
CASSPQGNEQFF
TGTGCCAGCAGCCCCCAGGGCAATGAGCAGTTCTTC
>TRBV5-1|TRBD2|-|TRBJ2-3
CASSLELAGVFTQYF
TGCGCCAGCAGCTTGGAACTAGCGGGGGTTTTTACGCAGTATTTT
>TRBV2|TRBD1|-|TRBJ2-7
CASRSGTGGGEQYF
TGTGCCAGCCGCTCCGGGACAGGGGGAGGCGAGCAGTACTTC
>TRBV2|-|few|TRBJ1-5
CASSERTSEGNQPQHF
TGTGCCAGCAGTGAGAGGACTTCTGAGGGCAATCAGCCCCAGCATTTT
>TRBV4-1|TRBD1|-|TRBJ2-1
CASSQESVKRAGGYNEQFF
TGCGCCAGCAGCCAAGAATCAGTGAAGAGGGCAGGGGGATACAATGAGCAGTTCTTC
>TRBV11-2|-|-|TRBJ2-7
CASSLVVAPNYEQYF
TGTGCCAGCAGCTTAGTGGTAGCTCCGAACTACGAGCAGTACTTC
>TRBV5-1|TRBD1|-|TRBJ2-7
CASSFGQGGYEQYF
TGCGCCAGCAGCTTTGGACAGGGGGGCTACGAGCAGTACTTC
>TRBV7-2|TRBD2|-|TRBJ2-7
CASSPSGGAQEQYF
TGTGCCAGCAGCCCTAGCGGGGGAGCTCAAGAGCAGTACTTC
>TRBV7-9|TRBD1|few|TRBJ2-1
CASGKLGQGNNNEQFF
TGTGCCAGCGGCAAATTGGGACAGGGCAACAACAATGAGCAGTTCTTC
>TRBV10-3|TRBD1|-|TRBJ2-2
CAISGDRNTGELFF
TGTGCCATCAGTGGGGACAGAAACACCGGGGAGCTGTTTTTT
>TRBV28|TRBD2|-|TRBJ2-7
CASSPNLSGRGYEQYF
TGTGCCAGCAGCCCGAATCTTAGCGGGAGAGGGTACGAGCAGTACTTC
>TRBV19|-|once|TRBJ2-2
CASRQGSNTGELFF
TGTGCCAGTAGACAGGGTTCGAACACCGGGGAGCTGTTTTTT
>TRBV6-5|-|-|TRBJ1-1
CASSSYTLGSTEAFF
TGTGCCAGCAGTTCCTACACCCTAGGGAGCACTGAAGCTTTCTTT
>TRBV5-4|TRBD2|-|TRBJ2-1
CASSLNLASGRNEQFF
TGTGCCAGCAGCTTAAATTTGGCTAGCGGGAGGAATGAGCAGTTCTTC
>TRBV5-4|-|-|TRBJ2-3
CASSAWTSSTDTQYF
TGTGCCAGCAGCGCGTGGACATCGAGCACAGATACGCAGTATTTT
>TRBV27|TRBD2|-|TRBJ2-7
CASSLRQGGGRAEQYF
TGTGCCAGCAGCTTAAGGCAGGGGGGCGGGAGGGCCGAACAGTACTTC
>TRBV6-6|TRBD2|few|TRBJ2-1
CASRGLGVFF
TGTGCCAGCAGGGGACTAGGGGTGTTCTTC
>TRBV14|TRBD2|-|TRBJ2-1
CASRRSGTSGGAAYNEQFF
TGTGCCAGCAGACGTTCCGGGACTAGCGGGGGGGCCGCCTACAATGAGCAGTTCTTC
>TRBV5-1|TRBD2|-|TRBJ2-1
CASSLAAPSGGLEQFF
TGCGCCAGCAGCTTGGCCGCCCCTAGCGGGGGCCTTGAGCAGTTCTTC